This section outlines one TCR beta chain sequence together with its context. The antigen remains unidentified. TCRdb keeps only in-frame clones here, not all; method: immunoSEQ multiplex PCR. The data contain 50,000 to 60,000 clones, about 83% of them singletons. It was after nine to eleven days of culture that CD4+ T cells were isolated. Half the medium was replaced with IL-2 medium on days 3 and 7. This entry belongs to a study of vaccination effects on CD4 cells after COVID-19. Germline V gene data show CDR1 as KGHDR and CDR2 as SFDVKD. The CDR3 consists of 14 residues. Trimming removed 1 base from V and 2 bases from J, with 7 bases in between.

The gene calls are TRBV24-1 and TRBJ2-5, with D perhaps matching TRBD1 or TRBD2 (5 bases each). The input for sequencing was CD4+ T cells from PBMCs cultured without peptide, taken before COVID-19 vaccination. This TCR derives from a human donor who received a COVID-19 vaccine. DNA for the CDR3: TGTGCCACCAGTGATTTCGGGGCTCAAGAGACCCAGTACTTC. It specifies CATSDFGAQETQYF.